The entry below describes one TCR beta chain. This sample is part of a study of shared T cell receptors in the human thymus. TCRdb's copy holds only in-frame clones and misses some; the assay was immunoSEQ multiplex PCR. The repertoire holds hundreds of thousands of clones, with 75% to 80% as singletons. J lost 4 bases, V lost 2 bases, and 3 bases had no gene match. The germline V gene has CDR1 ENHRY and CDR2 SYGVKD. The CDR3 is made up of 15 amino acids. The same sample was also used in a study of human thymus T cells. That paper adds: Congenital heart defects were the reason for the corrective surgery that the donors, healthy Finnish infants, were having. Thymus was obtained from resections taken during corrective heart surgery. An apparent bias in V and J gene usage was seen in thymic and blood repertoires.

V gene TRBV10-3 combines with J gene TRBJ2-1; 9 bases are a match to TRBD2. This TCR was sampled from a boy younger than two with a congenital heart defect. The sequencing input was thymocytes. In nucleotides, the CDR3 is TGTGCCATCAGTGAGGCCCTAGCGGGATACAATGAGCAGTTCTTC. It is translated as CAISEALAGYNEQFF.